The rows below give T cell receptor beta chains drawn from one sample of a study of T-cell memory formation after mild COVID-19. Each CDR3 protein is one row after TCRdb ran MiXCR on the 5' RACE reads. The sample records 540,000 or so distinct CDR3 sequences, roughly 20% being singletons. Source material: PBMCs or a T cell subset sorted from them (not recorded which). The receptor set was obtained from an adult woman who had mild COVID-19 (a few samples of this study predate the infection). Cell type and time point are not known. Each CDR3 is given with its conserved first and last residue. The order of the fields is J gene, V gene, CDR3 length, clone size, D gene, CDR3 protein, CDR3 DNA. A D gene is named only where the DNA matches it firmly. Clone size is stated in some rows and not others, as once, few, many or a class when expanded.

j_gene: TRBJ2-1
v_gene: TRBV2
len: 13
abundance: few
d_gene: TRBD2
CDR3aa: CASRLAGGDEQFF
CDR3nt: TGTGCCAGCAGACTAGCGGGAGGGGATGAGCAGTTCTTC

j_gene: TRBJ2-3
v_gene: TRBV9
len: 13
abundance: few
d_gene: -
CDR3aa: CASSVFGTDTQYF
CDR3nt: TGTGCCAGCAGCGTATTTGGCACAGATACGCAGTATTTT

j_gene: TRBJ2-2
v_gene: TRBV15
len: 13
abundance: -
d_gene: -
CDR3aa: CATSPYRAGEPFF
CDR3nt: TGTGCCACCAGCCCTTACAGGGCCGGGGAGCCGTTTTTT

j_gene: TRBJ2-6
v_gene: TRBV6-5
len: 17
abundance: few
d_gene: -
CDR3aa: CASSYSYEGSGANVLTF
CDR3nt: TGTGCCAGCAGTTACTCGTACGAGGGGAGCGGGGCCAACGTCCTGACTTTC

j_gene: TRBJ2-1
v_gene: TRBV5-1
len: 15
abundance: many
d_gene: -
CDR3aa: CASSIAGTAYNEQFF
CDR3nt: TGCGCCAGCAGCATAGCCGGGACTGCATACAATGAGCAGTTCTTC

j_gene: TRBJ2-7
v_gene: TRBV6-2/TRBV6-3
len: 13
abundance: -
d_gene: -
CDR3aa: CASSQPGGWEQYF
CDR3nt: TGTGCCAGCAGTCAGCCCGGTGGCTGGGAGCAGTACTTC

j_gene: TRBJ2-5
v_gene: TRBV29-1
len: 15
abundance: -
d_gene: TRBD2
CDR3aa: CSGRGEVPSRWTQYF
CDR3nt: TGCAGCGGTCGGGGGGAGGTCCCATCTAGGTGGACCCAGTACTTC

j_gene: TRBJ2-4
v_gene: TRBV4-1
len: 17
abundance: -
d_gene: -
CDR3aa: CASSQGQGILAKNIQYF
CDR3nt: TGCGCCAGCAGCCAAGGGCAGGGGATACTAGCCAAAAACATTCAGTACTTC

j_gene: TRBJ1-1
v_gene: TRBV19
len: 14
abundance: few
d_gene: TRBD1
CDR3aa: CASSPRTGQAEAFF
CDR3nt: TGTGCCAGTAGTCCGCGGACAGGGCAAGCTGAAGCTTTCTTT

j_gene: TRBJ1-2
v_gene: TRBV5-1
len: 15
abundance: few
d_gene: TRBD1
CDR3aa: CASSYGTDDNYGYTF
CDR3nt: TGCGCCAGCAGCTACGGGACAGACGATAACTATGGCTACACCTTC

j_gene: TRBJ2-2
v_gene: TRBV29-1
len: 12
abundance: few
d_gene: -
CDR3aa: CSVERIPGELFF
CDR3nt: TGCAGCGTTGAACGGATTCCCGGGGAGCTGTTTTTT

j_gene: TRBJ1-2
v_gene: TRBV7-9
len: 12
abundance: -
d_gene: -
CDR3aa: CASSPTDYGYTF
CDR3nt: TGTGCCAGCAGCCCGACCGATTATGGCTACACCTTC

j_gene: TRBJ2-7
v_gene: TRBV7-9
len: 15
abundance: -
d_gene: -
CDR3aa: CASSFYPGVVYEQYF
CDR3nt: TGTGCCAGCAGCTTTTATCCAGGGGTAGTATACGAGCAGTACTTC

j_gene: TRBJ1-1
v_gene: TRBV20-1
len: 15
abundance: -
d_gene: -
CDR3aa: CSASGIGRLATEAFF
CDR3nt: TGCAGTGCTAGTGGTATAGGTCGTCTGGCCACTGAAGCTTTCTTT

j_gene: TRBJ1-2
v_gene: TRBV7-2
len: 14
abundance: few
d_gene: -
CDR3aa: CASSLRGENYGYTF
CDR3nt: TGTGCCAGCAGCTTGAGAGGGGAAAACTATGGCTACACCTTC

j_gene: TRBJ2-5
v_gene: TRBV4-1
len: 16
abundance: few
d_gene: TRBD2
CDR3aa: CASSQGGRGVKETQYF
CDR3nt: TGCGCCAGCAGCCAAGGAGGGCGGGGGGTCAAAGAGACCCAGTACTTC

j_gene: TRBJ2-7
v_gene: TRBV4-3
len: 15
abundance: -
d_gene: -
CDR3aa: CASSRSRSGRYEQYF
CDR3nt: TGCGCCAGCAGCCGAAGTCGATCCGGGCGCTACGAGCAGTACTTC

j_gene: TRBJ1-4
v_gene: TRBV30
len: 13
abundance: -
d_gene: -
CDR3aa: CAWRRLPNEKLFF
CDR3nt: TGTGCCTGGAGACGGCTTCCTAATGAAAAACTGTTTTTT

j_gene: TRBJ2-7
v_gene: TRBV12-3/TRBV12-4
len: 13
abundance: few
d_gene: -
CDR3aa: CASTTRLNYEQYF
CDR3nt: TGTGCCAGCACGACCAGGCTTAACTACGAGCAGTACTTC

j_gene: TRBJ2-7
v_gene: TRBV20-1
len: 11
abundance: few
d_gene: -
CDR3aa: CSDGSSYEQYF
CDR3nt: TGCAGTGATGGATCCTCCTACGAGCAGTACTTC

j_gene: TRBJ2-5
v_gene: TRBV24-1
len: 17
abundance: few
d_gene: TRBD1
CDR3aa: CATSDPNRDRGQETQYF
CDR3nt: TGTGCCACCAGTGATCCGAACCGGGACAGGGGGCAAGAGACCCAGTACTTC

j_gene: TRBJ2-2
v_gene: TRBV12-3/TRBV12-4
len: 15
abundance: -
d_gene: TRBD2
CDR3aa: CASSPPRGYTGELFF
CDR3nt: TGTGCCAGCAGTCCACCGCGGGGGTACACCGGGGAGCTGTTTTTT

j_gene: TRBJ1-1
v_gene: TRBV5-8
len: 14
abundance: -
d_gene: -
CDR3aa: CASHIANMNTEAFF
CDR3nt: TGTGCCAGCCACATAGCCAATATGAACACTGAAGCTTTCTTT

j_gene: TRBJ1-5
v_gene: TRBV6-2/TRBV6-3
len: 15
abundance: -
d_gene: -
CDR3aa: CASSGTSRINQPQHF
CDR3nt: TGTGCCAGCAGTGGGACGTCGAGGATCAATCAGCCCCAGCATTTT

j_gene: TRBJ2-2
v_gene: TRBV14
len: 14
abundance: few
d_gene: -
CDR3aa: CASSVMRSGGELFF
CDR3nt: TGTGCCAGCAGCGTTATGAGGTCGGGCGGGGAGCTGTTTTTT

j_gene: TRBJ2-7
v_gene: TRBV6-2/TRBV6-3
len: 16
abundance: few
d_gene: TRBD2
CDR3aa: CASSYGASGAIYEQYF
CDR3nt: TGTGCCAGCAGTTACGGGGCTAGCGGGGCGATCTACGAGCAGTACTTC

j_gene: TRBJ2-1
v_gene: TRBV6-5
len: 14
abundance: -
d_gene: -
CDR3aa: CASSTGILTNEQFF
CDR3nt: TGTGCCAGCAGTACCGGGATCTTAACCAATGAGCAGTTCTTC

j_gene: TRBJ2-2
v_gene: TRBV11-2
len: 16
abundance: few
d_gene: TRBD2
CDR3aa: CASSLGTSGRTGELFF
CDR3nt: TGTGCCAGCAGCTTAGGGACTAGCGGGAGGACCGGGGAGCTGTTTTTT

j_gene: TRBJ2-5
v_gene: TRBV2
len: 16
abundance: few
d_gene: -
CDR3aa: CASSEVLAREYETQYF
CDR3nt: TGTGCCAGCAGTGAGGTTTTAGCGAGGGAGTACGAGACCCAGTACTTC

j_gene: TRBJ1-1
v_gene: TRBV20-1
len: 13
abundance: few
d_gene: TRBD1
CDR3aa: CSALTGGVTEAFF
CDR3nt: TGCAGTGCCCTGACAGGGGGCGTAACTGAAGCTTTCTTT

j_gene: TRBJ2-7
v_gene: TRBV4-1
len: 14
abundance: few
d_gene: -
CDR3aa: CASSQDQGLYEQYF
CDR3nt: TGCGCCAGCAGCCAAGATCAGGGGCTCTACGAGCAGTACTTC

j_gene: TRBJ1-6
v_gene: TRBV20-1
len: 14
abundance: -
d_gene: -
CDR3aa: CSASREIQDSPLHF
CDR3nt: TGCAGTGCTAGCAGGGAGATTCAGGATTCACCCCTCCACTTT

j_gene: TRBJ2-5
v_gene: TRBV5-5
len: 15
abundance: -
d_gene: -
CDR3aa: CASSRLSGTGETQYF
CDR3nt: TGTGCCAGCAGCCGATTGTCCGGGACTGGAGAGACCCAGTACTTC

j_gene: TRBJ2-7
v_gene: TRBV11-2
len: 14
abundance: -
d_gene: -
CDR3aa: CASSLGLASHEQYF
CDR3nt: TGTGCCAGCAGCTTAGGATTAGCGTCCCACGAGCAGTACTTC

j_gene: TRBJ2-7
v_gene: TRBV12-3/TRBV12-4
len: 13
abundance: few
d_gene: -
CDR3aa: CASRPGTDYEQYF
CDR3nt: TGTGCCAGCAGGCCCGGGACTGACTACGAGCAGTACTTC

j_gene: TRBJ1-2
v_gene: TRBV20-1
len: 13
abundance: few
d_gene: TRBD1
CDR3aa: CSAAMTGHQGYTF
CDR3nt: TGCAGTGCTGCCATGACAGGGCATCAGGGCTACACCTTC

j_gene: TRBJ1-1
v_gene: TRBV27
len: 14
abundance: few
d_gene: -
CDR3aa: CASRYQGVGSEAFF
CDR3nt: TGTGCCAGCAGATACCAGGGCGTTGGGTCTGAAGCTTTCTTT

j_gene: TRBJ1-1
v_gene: TRBV20-1
len: 15
abundance: few
d_gene: -
CDR3aa: CSARDHGTTHTEAFF
CDR3nt: TGCAGTGCTAGAGATCATGGGACAACCCACACTGAAGCTTTCTTT

j_gene: TRBJ1-6
v_gene: TRBV5-8
len: 15
abundance: few
d_gene: -
CDR3aa: CASSLLGPDNSPLHF
CDR3nt: TGTGCCAGCAGTCTCCTGGGACCGGATAATTCACCCCTCCACTTT

j_gene: TRBJ2-2
v_gene: TRBV20-1
len: 15
abundance: few
d_gene: -
CDR3aa: CSARPQGRNTGELFF
CDR3nt: TGCAGTGCTAGACCCCAGGGGAGGAACACCGGGGAGCTGTTTTTT

j_gene: TRBJ2-7
v_gene: TRBV5-1
len: 13
abundance: few
d_gene: -
CDR3aa: CASSLDGGYEQYF
CDR3nt: TGCGCCAGCAGCTTGGATGGTGGCTACGAGCAGTACTTC

j_gene: TRBJ1-1
v_gene: TRBV5-4
len: 14
abundance: few
d_gene: -
CDR3aa: CASSLDLRGREAFF
CDR3nt: TGTGCCAGCAGCTTGGATCTCAGGGGACGCGAAGCTTTCTTT

j_gene: TRBJ1-2
v_gene: TRBV20-1
len: 14
abundance: -
d_gene: TRBD1
CDR3aa: CSASQGGQSYGYTF
CDR3nt: TGCAGTGCTAGCCAAGGGGGACAGTCCTATGGCTACACCTTC

j_gene: TRBJ2-3
v_gene: TRBV29-1
len: 16
abundance: -
d_gene: -
CDR3aa: CSVEDWAETRTDTQYF
CDR3nt: TGCAGCGTTGAAGATTGGGCAGAGACCCGCACAGATACGCAGTATTTT

j_gene: TRBJ2-3
v_gene: TRBV30
len: 16
abundance: -
d_gene: -
CDR3aa: CAWRTGAPRGTDTQYF
CDR3nt: TGTGCCTGGAGGACTGGGGCTCCACGGGGCACAGATACGCAGTATTTT

j_gene: TRBJ1-1
v_gene: TRBV20-1
len: 13
abundance: -
d_gene: -
CDR3aa: CSARGGPNTEAFF
CDR3nt: TGCAGTGCTAGAGGTGGGCCCAACACTGAAGCTTTCTTT

j_gene: TRBJ2-1
v_gene: TRBV4-3
len: 18
abundance: many
d_gene: TRBD2
CDR3aa: CASSLREVAGLGYNEQFF
CDR3nt: TGCGCCAGCAGCCTGAGAGAGGTAGCGGGACTCGGGTACAATGAGCAGTTCTTC

j_gene: TRBJ1-5
v_gene: TRBV15
len: 16
abundance: -
d_gene: TRBD1
CDR3aa: CATSSTGQTSNQPQHF
CDR3nt: TGTGCCACCAGCAGTACGGGACAGACTAGCAATCAGCCCCAGCATTTT

j_gene: TRBJ1-2
v_gene: TRBV20-1
len: 19
abundance: -
d_gene: -
CDR3aa: CSARVILVGREYFNYGYTF
CDR3nt: TGCAGTGCTAGAGTAATTTTAGTGGGCAGGGAGTACTTTAACTATGGCTACACCTTC

j_gene: TRBJ2-3
v_gene: TRBV19
len: 15
abundance: -
d_gene: -
CDR3aa: CASRQLAKYTDTQYF
CDR3nt: TGTGCCAGTAGGCAGCTAGCGAAGTACACAGATACGCAGTATTTT

j_gene: TRBJ2-1
v_gene: TRBV7-6
len: 16
abundance: few
d_gene: TRBD1
CDR3aa: CASSSAGTGPYNEQFF
CDR3nt: TGTGCCAGCAGCTCAGCCGGGACAGGGCCTTACAATGAGCAGTTCTTC